Presented here are 3 T cell receptor beta chains from one specimen sequenced in a study of blood T cell repertoires in COVID-19. Only in-frame clones appear in the TCRdb table, and some are missing; sequencing was by immunoSEQ multiplex PCR. The table lists fewer than 60,000 clones, around 87% of them singletons, with approximately 3.9% in the top ten. Sequencing was done on a sample of peripheral blood. The receptors originated from a man aged 50 to 60 with acute or convalescent COVID-19.

As DNA, the CDR3 is TGTGCCAGCAGTTTTGGAGACCAGCCCCAGCATTTT. Translating it yields CASSFGDQPQHF. The chain links TRBV27 to TRBJ1-5; the D is unclear. V dropped 3 bases and J dropped 7 bases, with 7 bases sitting between them. The CDR3 covers 12 residues. Germline V gene lookup returns CDR1 MNHEY and CDR2 SMNVEV (reference sequence).

The rearrangement uses TRBV3-1 (or the pseudogene TRBV3-2) and TRBJ2-1; TRBD2 matches at 9 bases. The CDR3 consists of 17 residues. The V segment lost 2 bases and the J segment 8 bases; nucleotides outside the gene matches: 13. Germline CDR1 reads LGHDT; CDR2 reads YNNKEL (reference sequence). CDR3 loop: CASSQSPSSGARDEQFF. The CDR3 DNA is TGTGCCAGCAGCCAAAGCCCCTCTAGCGGGGCTAGGGATGAGCAGTTCTTC.

The chain has TRBV18 and TRBJ1-5; 12 bases line up with TRBD1. The ends lost 0 bases at V and 6 bases at J; junction bases unmatched: 9. From germline, CDR1 is KGHSH and CDR2 LQKENI. This CDR3 contains 18 residues. This chain's CDR3 is CASSPPFLGTGGFQPQHF. The DNA of the CDR3 is TGTGCCAGCTCACCACCGTTCCTGGGGACAGGGGGCTTTCAGCCCCAGCATTTT.